These T cell receptor beta chains were read from a single sample in a study of response to subunit inactivated influenza vaccine. TCRdb processed the RT-PCR reads anew with MiXCR; each CDR3 protein has one entry. The sample consists of roughly 570,000 distinct CDR3 sequences, around 15% of them appearing once. The input for sequencing was PBMCs from blood, taken 12 days after vaccination. Receptor source: a middle-aged man who received an inactivated influenza vaccine. Both conserved end residues are part of each CDR3. A D gene is named only where the DNA matches it firmly. Size values are once, few and many counts, or a class for expanded clones, and some rows have none.

clone size	D gene	V gene	J gene	CDR3 DNA	CDR3 protein
-	-	TRBV6-6	TRBJ1-2	TGTGCCAGCTTCAGTGTCTATGGCTACACCTTC	CASFSVYGYTF
few	TRBD2	TRBV20-1	TRBJ2-7	TGCAGTGCTAGCGGGAGGGAAAGCTCCTACGAGCAGTACTTC	CSASGRESSYEQYF
-	TRBD1	TRBV18	TRBJ2-7	TGTGCCAGCTCACCATCCACGGGACAGGGATCCTACGAGCAGTACTTC	CASSPSTGQGSYEQYF
-	-	TRBV10-1	TRBJ2-5	TGCGCCACCAAACAAAACCTTGAAGAGACCCAGTACTTC	CATKQNLEETQYF
few	-	TRBV6-1	TRBJ2-4	TGTGCCAGCAGCATTAGTTCCGTGATTAACATTCAGTACTTC	CASSISSVINIQYF
-	-	TRBV29-1	TRBJ2-7	TGCAGCGTTACCGGACCCTTAGTCTACGAGCAGTACTTC	CSVTGPLVYEQYF
many	-	TRBV3-1	TRBJ1-6	TGTGCCAGCAGCCAAGATCTTAGGACAGCCAGTTCACCCCTCCACTTT	CASSQDLRTASSPLHF
few	-	TRBV6-5	TRBJ1-5	TGTGCCAGCGTTACTCTTCCTACACGCTCGGCCCAGCATTTT	CASVTLPTRSAQHF
-	-	TRBV7-9	TRBJ2-1	TGTGCCAGCAGCTTACCACCCCTCGATGAGCAGTTCTTC	CASSLPPLDEQFF
-	-	TRBV7-6	TRBJ2-7	TGTGCCAGCAGCCGGACCACGAACTACGAGCAGTACTTC	CASSRTTNYEQYF
-	-	TRBV18	TRBJ2-7	TGTGCCAGCTCATTAACAGCGGCTCGGGAGCAGTACTTC	CASSLTAAREQYF
many	TRBD1	TRBV7-2	TRBJ1-2	TGTGCCAGCAGCCCTGGACAGGAAACCTCACGCTACACCTTC	CASSPGQETSRYTF
few	-	TRBV6-2/TRBV6-3	TRBJ2-3	TGTGCCAGCAGTTACCTTGGAGGCCCAGATACGCAGTATTTT	CASSYLGGPDTQYF
-	TRBD2	TRBV6-5	TRBJ2-7	TGTGCCAGCAGTTACTCGGGCGGGGGCTCCTACGAGCAGTACTTC	CASSYSGGGSYEQYF
-	-	TRBV21-1	TRBJ2-7	TGTGCCCCAGCACGGGTATACGAGCAGTACTTC	CAPARVYEQYF
few	-	TRBV29-1	TRBJ2-5	TGCAGCGTCATACCACAAGAGACCCAGTACTTC	CSVIPQETQYF
few	-	TRBV28	TRBJ1-5	TGTGCCAGCAGTCCTCGGACCTGGTATAGCAATCAGCCCCAGCATTTT	CASSPRTWYSNQPQHF
few	-	TRBV6-2/TRBV6-3	TRBJ2-3	TGTGCCAGCAGTTACTCGATAGGTGCGGGGCGCACAGATACGCAGTATTTT	CASSYSIGAGRTDTQYF
few	-	TRBV14	TRBJ1-2	TGTGCCAGCAGCCGGGGTCCCTCTGGTAATGGCTACACCTTC	CASSRGPSGNGYTF
many	-	TRBV7-9	TRBJ2-5	TGTGCCAGCAGCTTAGCGGTAAAGGGGGAAGAGACCCAGTACTTC	CASSLAVKGEETQYF
-	TRBD2	TRBV20-1	TRBJ2-5	TGCAGTGCTACTACTAGCGGGACACAAGAGACCCAGTACTTC	CSATTSGTQETQYF
-	-	TRBV2	TRBJ2-1	TGTGCCAGCAGACAAGCTGGGGCCAATGAGCAGTTCTTC	CASRQAGANEQFF
few	-	TRBV15	TRBJ2-7	TGTGCCACCAGCAGAGACGACAATGAGCAGTACTTC	CATSRDDNEQYF
few	TRBD1	TRBV4-2	TRBJ1-5	TGTGCCAGCAGCCAAGGAAGACAGGGGAATCAGCCCCAGCATTTT	CASSQGRQGNQPQHF
-	TRBD1	TRBV2	TRBJ2-1	TGTGCCAGCAGTGAGGGACAGGGAAGTGAGCAGTTCTTC	CASSEGQGSEQFF
-	TRBD1	TRBV7-9	TRBJ2-5	TGTGCCAGCAGCCTACGGACAGGGGGCCTTCGCGAGACCCAGTACTTC	CASSLRTGGLRETQYF
few	TRBD1	TRBV3-1	TRBJ2-5	TGTGCCAGCAGCCAGACAGGGCACCTCCAAGAGACCCAGTACTTC	CASSQTGHLQETQYF
many	-	TRBV9	TRBJ2-5	TGTGCCAGCAGCGTCGGTAGCCTTGGAGAGACCCAGTACTTC	CASSVGSLGETQYF
few	-	TRBV20-1	TRBJ2-3	TGCAGTGCTAGAGGCTACGGGAGACGTGCTCCTATGGTTGGCACAGATACGCAGTATTTT	CSARGYGRRAPMVGTDTQYF
few	TRBD1	TRBV28	TRBJ2-7	TGTGCCAGCAATTCAGCGGACAGGGGCGCCTACGAGCAGTACTTC	CASNSADRGAYEQYF
many	TRBD2	TRBV4-3	TRBJ2-1	TGCGCCAGCAGCCAAGATATAGCGGGAGCGGTTGTGCAGTTCTTC	CASSQDIAGAVVQFF
-	TRBD2	TRBV20-1	TRBJ2-4	TGCAGTGCTAGACTCCCCGGGGGGGTCAAAAACATTCAGTACTTC	CSARLPGGVKNIQYF
few	TRBD1	TRBV12-3/TRBV12-4	TRBJ1-5	TGTGCCAGCAGTCCCCGACAGGGTGGCTATCAGCCCCAGCATTTT	CASSPRQGGYQPQHF
-	-	TRBV6-1	TRBJ2-3	TGTGCCAGCAGTGAAGCAAGATCCCCGGGGGCAGATACGCAGTATTTT	CASSEARSPGADTQYF
few	-	TRBV28	TRBJ1-1	TGTGCCAGCAGCACGTTTCCACATGTGAACACTGAAGCTTTCTTT	CASSTFPHVNTEAFF
-	TRBD1	TRBV29-1	TRBJ2-7	TGCAGCGTTGGGGACAGGTCAACCTACGAGCAGTACTTC	CSVGDRSTYEQYF
few	-	TRBV29-1	TRBJ2-1	TGCAGCGTTGACCAGGGGAGAAGCTCCTACAATGAGCAGTTCTTC	CSVDQGRSSYNEQFF
-	-	TRBV6-2/TRBV6-3	TRBJ2-1	TGTGCCAGCAGTTACAATGTCCAGCTAGGCTCCTACAATGAGCAGTTCTTC	CASSYNVQLGSYNEQFF
-	-	TRBV5-1	TRBJ2-3	TGCGCCAGCAGCTCTGCTAGAGATACGCAGTATTTT	CASSSARDTQYF
-	-	TRBV20-1	TRBJ1-5	TGCAGTGACCCGGGCCCCCCAGCCCAGCATTTT	CSDPGPPAQHF
-	TRBD2	TRBV12-3/TRBV12-4	TRBJ2-1	TGTGCCAGCAGCGAACTAGCGGGAGTTAATGAGCAGTTCTTC	CASSELAGVNEQFF
few	-	TRBV20-1	TRBJ2-3	TGCAGTGCTAGTCTCGGTAGCGGAGGAGATACGCAGTATTTT	CSASLGSGGDTQYF
-	TRBD1	TRBV3-1	TRBJ2-2	TGTGCCAGCAGCCCGGCAGGGGGCAGTGCACCCACCGGGGAGCTGTTTTTT	CASSPAGGSAPTGELFF
-	-	TRBV3-1	TRBJ2-7	TGTGCCAGCAGCCAAGATCTTTTCCGCGAGCAGTACTTC	CASSQDLFREQYF
few	-	TRBV5-5	TRBJ1-5	TGTGCCAGCAGCTTGGGTGGCCCAGGGGGCAATCAGCCCCAGCATTTT	CASSLGGPGGNQPQHF
many	-	TRBV7-7	TRBJ2-3	TGTGCCAGCAGCCAGGGTGGGTTCACAGATACGCAGTATTTT	CASSQGGFTDTQYF
-	-	TRBV4-3	TRBJ2-6	TGCGCCAGCAGCCCAGGGGTTTCTGGGGCCAACGTCCTGACTTTC	CASSPGVSGANVLTF
-	-	TRBV20-1	TRBJ2-7	TGCAGTGCTAGAGTAACACTGGGGAGGACCGAGCAGTACTTC	CSARVTLGRTEQYF
-	-	TRBV3-1	TRBJ2-5	TGTGCCAGCAGCCAAGACGGGAGTGGAGGAGAGACCCAGTACTTC	CASSQDGSGGETQYF
few	-	TRBV2	TRBJ2-4	TGTGCCAGCAGTCCAGGGGCAGGAGGCATTCAGTACTTC	CASSPGAGGIQYF
few	-	TRBV7-9	TRBJ1-4	TGTGCCAGCAGCTTAGGTCGATCAGCAACTAATGAAAAACTGTTTTTT	CASSLGRSATNEKLFF
few	-	TRBV24-1	TRBJ2-5	TGTGCCACCAGTGATTCGGGGACCCAGTACTTC	CATSDSGTQYF
few	-	TRBV6-1	TRBJ2-3	TGTGCCAGCAGACCACACGGGGGCGGGACGCAGTATTTT	CASRPHGGGTQYF
-	-	TRBV20-1	TRBJ2-2	TGCAGTGCAATAAGCGGAGCGACCGGGGAGCTGTTTTTT	CSAISGATGELFF
few	-	TRBV15	TRBJ2-1	TGTGCCACCAGCAGAGGGGGAAAGGGGATCTACAATGAGCAGTTCTTC	CATSRGGKGIYNEQFF